This record concerns one T cell receptor (beta chain) sequence. Deletions cut 0 bases from V and 2 bases from J, with 12 bases between. This CDR3 contains 16 residues. Germline lookup yields CDR1 MNHEY and CDR2 SVGAGI. This record belongs to a study of T cell responses to AZD1222 COVID-19 vaccine. Study-level information: Samples with a second dose at about 4 or about 12 weeks were pooled together.

Sequencing was performed with immunoSEQ multiplex PCR; in TCRdb, only in-frame clones are kept and a portion is missing. The sample includes approximately 170,000 clones, around 90% of them seen just once. The sequence was obtained from an adult in good health. The genes are TRBV6-5 and TRBJ2-3; D uncertain. The sequencing used peripheral blood, collected on day 0 of AZD1222 vaccination. Here the CDR3 DNA reads TGTGCCAGCAGTTACTCTGGACGTCAAAACACAGATACGCAGTATTTT. This gives the protein CASSYSGRQNTDTQYF.